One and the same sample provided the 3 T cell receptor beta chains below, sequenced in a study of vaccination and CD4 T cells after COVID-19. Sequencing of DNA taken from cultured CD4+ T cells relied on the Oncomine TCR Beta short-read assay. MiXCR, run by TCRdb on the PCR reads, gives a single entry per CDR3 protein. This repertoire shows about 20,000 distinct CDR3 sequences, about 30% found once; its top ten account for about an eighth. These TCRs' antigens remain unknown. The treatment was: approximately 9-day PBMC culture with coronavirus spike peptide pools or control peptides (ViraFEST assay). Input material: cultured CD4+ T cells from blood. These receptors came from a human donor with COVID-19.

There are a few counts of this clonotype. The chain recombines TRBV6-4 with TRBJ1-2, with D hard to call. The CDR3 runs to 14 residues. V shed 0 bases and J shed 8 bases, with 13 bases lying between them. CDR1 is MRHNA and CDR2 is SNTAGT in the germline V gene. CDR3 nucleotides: TGTGCCAGCAGTGACTCCCCTGTGGTTGGAGGCTACACCTTC. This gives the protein CASSDSPVVGGYTF.

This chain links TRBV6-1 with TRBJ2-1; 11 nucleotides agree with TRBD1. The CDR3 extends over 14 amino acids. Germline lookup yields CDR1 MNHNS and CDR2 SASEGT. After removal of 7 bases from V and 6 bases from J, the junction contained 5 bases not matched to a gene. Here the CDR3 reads CASTGTGGSNEQFF. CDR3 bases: TGTGCCAGCACCGGGACAGGGGGAAGCAATGAGCAGTTCTTC.

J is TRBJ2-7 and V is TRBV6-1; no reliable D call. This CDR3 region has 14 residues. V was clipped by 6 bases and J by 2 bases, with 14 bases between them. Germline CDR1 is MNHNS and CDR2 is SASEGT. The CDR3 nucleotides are TGTGCCAGCAGCCCCCGCTTTGGGCCCTACGAGCAGTACTTC. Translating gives CASSPRFGPYEQYF.